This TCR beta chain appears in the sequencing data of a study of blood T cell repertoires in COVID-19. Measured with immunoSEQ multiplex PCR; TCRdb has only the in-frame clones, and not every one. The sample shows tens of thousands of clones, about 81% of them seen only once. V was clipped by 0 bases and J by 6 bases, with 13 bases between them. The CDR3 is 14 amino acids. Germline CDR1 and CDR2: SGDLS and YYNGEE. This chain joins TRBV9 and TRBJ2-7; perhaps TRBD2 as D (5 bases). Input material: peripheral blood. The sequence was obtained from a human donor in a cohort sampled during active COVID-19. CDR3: CASSVGGFGGEQYF. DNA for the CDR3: TGTGCCAGCAGCGTAGGAGGGTTCGGCGGCGAGCAGTACTTC.